These 20 T cell receptor beta chains came from one sample sequenced in a study of CD8 T cells in ankylosing spondylitis. The study, taken as a whole, reports: Typical of ankylosing spondylitis blood, it appeared, was a TCR beta motif of eight highly homologous variants.

TCRdb reprocessed the 5' RACE reads with MiXCR, giving one entry per CDR3 protein. The sample lists more than 600,000 distinct CDR3 sequences; roughly 20% were seen once. Their target antigens are unknown. Source material: blood, either unsorted or a sorted T cell fraction (not recorded which). Every receptor here comes from a male donor with ankylosing spondylitis.

This clonotype appeared a few times. This chain uses TRBV7-3 with TRBJ2-1; 16 bases agree with TRBD2. Germline V lookup: CDR1 SGHTA, CDR2 FQGTGA. The CDR3 runs 18 residues. After removal of 5 bases from V and 8 bases from J, the junction contained 12 bases not matched to a gene. CDR3 in amino acids: CASSRSSLGLAGGDEQFF. CDR3 coding DNA: TGTGCCAGCAGCCGAAGCTCCCTGGGACTAGCGGGAGGGGATGAGCAGTTCTTC.

There are a few counts of this clonotype. The chain is built from TRBV18 and TRBJ1-1; D perhaps matches TRBD1 (5 bases). This CDR3 has 14 amino acids. CDR1 is KGHSH and CDR2 is LQKENI in the germline V gene. With 2 bases removed from V and 11 bases from J, the gap between germline ends came to 18 bases. CDR3 sequence: CASSPSGTVARAFF. The CDR3 DNA reads as TGTGCCAGCTCACCATCAGGGACTGTCGCTCGCGCTTTCTTT.

V is TRBV20-1 and J is TRBJ2-3; D call uncertain. This CDR3 region has 11 residues. CDR1 is DFQATT, CDR2 SNEGSKA, per germline (reference sequence). Trimming stripped 2 bases from V and 5 bases from J, with 5 bases between. In DNA, the CDR3 is TGCAGTGCTAGATTTGAAGATACGCAGTATTTT. Translated: CSARFEDTQYF.

Only a few counts were recorded for this clonotype. This sequence joins TRBV6-2 or TRBV6-3 and TRBJ1-5; TRBD1 matches at 8 bases. Trimming at V came to 5 bases and at J to 7 bases, leaving 13 bases not matched to a gene. Germline V lookup: CDR1 MNHEY, CDR2 SVGEGT. The CDR3 is made up of 16 amino acids. This CDR3 is CASSTRDRQRGQPQHF. CDR3 sequence (DNA): TGTGCCAGCAGTACCCGGGACAGGCAAAGGGGCCAGCCCCAGCATTTT.

CDR3 sequence (DNA): TGCAGTGCTAGAGATAGCAGGGGGTCAAACGAGCAGTACTTC. Translated: CSARDSRGSNEQYF. The V and J genes are TRBV20-1 and TRBJ2-7, with TRBD1 identical over 7 bases. Germline-derived CDR1 and CDR2 are DFQATT and SNEGSKA (reference sequence). This CDR3 has 14 amino acids. J lost 5 bases, V lost 0 bases, and 7 bases had no gene match.

The chain combines TRBV20-1 with TRBJ2-3, with D hard to call. Germline V lookup: CDR1 DFQATT, CDR2 SNEGSKA (reference sequence). V was shortened by 6 bases and J by 1 base, with 14 bases between the two germline ends. The CDR3 has 14 amino acids. The CDR3 is CSAPRLDRTDTQYF. The CDR3 bases are TGCAGTGCCCCAAGGCTGGACCGCACAGATACGCAGTATTTT.

This clonotype has a handful of counts. The chain has TRBV6-1 and TRBJ1-1; D is possibly TRBD1 (5 bases). This CDR3 spans 15 amino acids. Trimming left V 7 bases short and J 1 base short, with 16 bases between. CDR1 is MNHNS, CDR2 SASEGT, per germline. CDR3 sequence reads: CASTPRGAGNTEAFF. In nucleotides, the CDR3 is TGTGCCAGCACGCCCCGGGGCGCGGGGAACACTGAAGCTTTCTTT.

This clonotype was seen a handful of times. The chain combines TRBV6-1 with TRBJ2-3; no clear D gene. The V gene lost 5 bases and the J gene lost 6 bases, with 12 bases spanning the gap. The CDR3 consists of 13 residues. Germline CDR1 reads MNHNS; CDR2 reads SASEGT. The CDR3 region is CASSLLRSDTQYF. The CDR3 coding sequence is TGTGCCAGCAGTCTTTTAAGGTCGGATACGCAGTATTTT.

This rearrangement joins TRBV7-3 to TRBJ2-6; a weak D match, TRBD1 (5 bases). CDR3 length: 17 residues. Germline CDR1 SGHTA, CDR2 FQGTGA. V was trimmed by 0 bases and J by 0 bases, leaving 9 bases between them. The CDR3 reads CASSLTGVLSGANVLTF. Written as DNA, the CDR3 is TGTGCCAGCAGCTTAACAGGGGTACTCTCTGGGGCCAACGTCCTGACTTTC.

The chain combines TRBV29-1 with TRBJ2-2; maybe TRBD1 (5 bases). V was trimmed by 4 bases and J by 0 bases, leaving 12 bases between them. This CDR3 has 15 amino acids. Germline V gene lookup returns CDR1 SQVTM and CDR2 ANQGSEA. CDR3 loop: CSVVTRGTNTGELFF. In DNA form, the CDR3 reads TGCAGCGTTGTCACAAGGGGTACGAACACCGGGGAGCTGTTTTTT.

This chain links TRBV5-5 with TRBJ2-3; 7 bases agree with TRBD2. V gave up 3 bases and J gave up 3 bases; unmatched junction bases: 13. The CDR3 length is 17 residues. Germline V gives CDR1 SGHKS, CDR2 YYEKEE (reference sequence). CDR3 coding DNA: TGTGCCAGCAGCTCCGAACTAGCGCTGACTCTAACAGATACGCAGTATTTT. It is translated as CASSSELALTLTDTQYF.

This clonotype was counted between two and nine times. Just one base apart from a much larger clone, this may be a read error. The chain couples TRBV12-3 or TRBV12-4 to TRBJ2-1; D gene unclear. The CDR3 consists of 11 residues. Trimming removed 6 bases from V and 6 bases from J, with 6 bases in between. The CDR3 DNA follows: TGTGCCAGCAGGATTAGCAATGAGCAGTTCTTC. This encodes CASRISNEQFF.

This clonotype was found many times. CDR3: CASSPGTSDETQYF. The CDR3 DNA is TGCGCCAGCAGCCCTGGGACTAGCGATGAGACCCAGTACTTC. V and J are TRBV5-1 and TRBJ2-5, with 10 bases identical to TRBD2. CDR1 and CDR2 from the germline V gene are SGHRS and YFSETQ. The CDR3 consists of 14 residues. Losses at the gene ends were 4 bases for V and 5 bases for J; bases not matched to a gene: 5.

This clonotype was detected only a few times. V is TRBV3-1 and J is TRBJ2-7, with 7 bases aligning to TRBD1. The V gene's germline CDR1 is LGHDT and CDR2 YNNKEL (reference sequence). The trim removed 4 bases at V and 7 bases at J, leaving 10 bases unmatched. This CDR3 has 14 amino acids. The CDR3 DNA reads as TGTGCCAGCAGCCCGTGGACAGGTACATTAGAGCAGTACTTC. It is translated as CASSPWTGTLEQYF.

The chain links TRBV5-1 to TRBJ2-2, with D possibly being TRBD1 (6 bases). Germline values: CDR1 SGHRS, CDR2 YFSETQ. This CDR3 has 14 residues. V lost 5 bases, J lost 7 bases, and 15 bases lay in between. CDR3 region: CASRPTGPGGELFF. CDR3 coding DNA: TGCGCCAGCAGGCCTACAGGGCCGGGCGGGGAGCTGTTTTTT. Together with reference TRBV5-1 and TRBJ2-2, the CDR3 gives the full variable domain: KAGVTQTPRYLIKTRGQQVTLSCSPISGHRSVSWYQQTPGQGLQFLFEYFSETQRNKGNFPGRFSGRQFSNSRSEMNVSTLELGDSALYLCASRPTGPGGELFFGEGSRLTVL.

The chain joins TRBV20-1 to TRBJ2-7; D is undetermined. Trimming removed 0 bases from V and 3 bases from J, with 9 bases in between. CDR1 is DFQATT and CDR2 is SNEGSKA in the germline V gene (reference sequence). This CDR3 spans 13 amino acids. The CDR3 loop is CSAREETYYEQYF. The CDR3 DNA reads TGCAGTGCTAGAGAGGAGACTTACTACGAGCAGTACTTC.

This clonotype showed up just a few times. The chain has TRBV9 and TRBJ2-3; D might be TRBD2 (6 bases). The CDR3 contains 15 residues. Germline V gene sequence: CDR1 SGDLS, CDR2 YYNGEE. V dropped 3 bases and J dropped 1 base, with 12 bases sitting between them. CDR3 protein: CASSDPPSGTDTQYF. The CDR3 DNA sequence: TGTGCCAGCAGCGACCCGCCTAGCGGCACAGATACGCAGTATTTT.

The sample holds many counts of this clonotype. The chain is built from TRBV27 and TRBJ2-7, with 8 bases aligning to TRBD1. Germline V gene lookup returns CDR1 MNHEY and CDR2 SMNVEV (reference sequence). There are 15 residues in the CDR3. V shed 5 bases and J 4 bases; nucleotides not matched to a gene: 10. The DNA for the CDR3 is TGTGCCAGCAGTGCGCAAGGACAGGGCTGGTACGAGCAGTACTTC. As protein: CASSAQGQGWYEQYF.

This clonotype was picked up a small number of times. The chain is built from TRBV12-3 or TRBV12-4 and TRBJ2-1, with TRBD1 matching over 8 bases. CDR3 length: 14 residues. J lost 6 bases, V lost 6 bases, and 7 bases had no gene match. As DNA, the CDR3 is TGTGCCAGCAGCCCCCTTGGGACAGGCAATGAGCAGTTCTTC. Residues: CASSPLGTGNEQFF.

There are a few counts of this clonotype. This sequence joins TRBV9 and TRBJ1-6; 9 bases line up with TRBD1. Losses at the gene ends were 0 bases for V and 8 bases for J; bases not matched to a gene: 3. Germline assignment: CDR1 SGDLS and CDR2 YYNGEE. This CDR3 is built from 15 residues. This chain's CDR3 is CASSVDRDRDSPLHF. The CDR3 nucleotides are TGTGCCAGCAGCGTAGATCGGGACAGGGATTCACCCCTCCACTTT.